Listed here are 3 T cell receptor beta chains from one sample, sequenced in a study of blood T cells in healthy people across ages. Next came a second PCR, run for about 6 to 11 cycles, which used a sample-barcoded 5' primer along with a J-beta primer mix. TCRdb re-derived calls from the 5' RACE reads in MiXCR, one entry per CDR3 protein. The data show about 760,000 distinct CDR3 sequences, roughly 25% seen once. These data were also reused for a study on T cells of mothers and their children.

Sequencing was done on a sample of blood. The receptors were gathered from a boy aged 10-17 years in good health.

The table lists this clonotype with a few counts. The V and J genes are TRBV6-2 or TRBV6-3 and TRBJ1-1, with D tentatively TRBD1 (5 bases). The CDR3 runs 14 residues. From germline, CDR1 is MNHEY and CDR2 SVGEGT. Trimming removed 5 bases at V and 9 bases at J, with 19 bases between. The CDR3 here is CASSAPSQGFQAFF. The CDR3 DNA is TGTGCCAGCAGTGCCCCGTCCCAGGGATTCCAAGCTTTCTTT.

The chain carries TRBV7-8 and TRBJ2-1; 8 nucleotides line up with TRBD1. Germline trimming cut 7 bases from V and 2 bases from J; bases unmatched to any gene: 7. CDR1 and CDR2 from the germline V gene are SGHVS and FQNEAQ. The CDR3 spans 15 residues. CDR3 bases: TGTGCCAGCACCATCAAGACAGGGGCCTACAATGAGCAGTTCTTC. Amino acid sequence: CASTIKTGAYNEQFF.

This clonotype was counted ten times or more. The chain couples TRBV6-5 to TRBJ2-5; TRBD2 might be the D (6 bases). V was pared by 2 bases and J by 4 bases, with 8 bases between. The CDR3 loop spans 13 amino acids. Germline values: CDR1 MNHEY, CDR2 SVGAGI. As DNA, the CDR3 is TGTGCCAGCAGTTACGTGGGGGGAGAGACCCAGTACTTC. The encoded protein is CASSYVGGETQYF.